This T cell receptor (beta chain) was recovered during a study of blood T cells in healthy people across ages. Regarding this clonotype: The junction does not match germline at one end; this may be a read error.

With a J-beta primer mix and a sample-barcoded 5' primer, a second PCR ran about 7 to 12 cycles. TCRdb independently ran MiXCR on the 5' RACE reads; one entry per CDR3 protein. The data show around 1.7 million distinct CDR3 sequences, over 25% seen once. This CDR3 is 16 amino acids long. The V gene's germline CDR1 is SGHTA and CDR2 FQGTGA. This receptor was identified in a woman aged 25 to 45 in good health. The chain recombines TRBV7-3 with TRBJ2-2; no clear D gene. What was sequenced was blood. The DNA of the CDR3 is TGTGCCAGCAGCTTAATTCGCGGAAGGAACGCCGGGGAGCTGTTTTTT. This translates into CASSLIRGRNAGELFF.